Each of the 28 T cell receptor beta chains below was sequenced from the same sample in a study of blood T cell repertoires in COVID-19. Some clones are missing from TCRdb's copy, which holds only in-frame ones; the method was immunoSEQ multiplex PCR. Counted here are roughly 360,000 clones, approximately 80% occurring once; the ten biggest clones make up 0.85% to 1.2%. Sequencing was carried out using peripheral blood. The receptors here all came from a human donor with acute or convalescent COVID-19. The donor label of this sample is uncertain.

The chain joins TRBV6-1 to TRBJ1-5, with a possible D match to TRBD1 (5 bases). The CDR3 has 18 amino acids. CDR1 and CDR2 (germline): MNHNS, SASEGT. V dropped 4 bases and J dropped 4 bases, with 23 bases sitting between them. CDR3 DNA: TGTGCCAGCAGTGGGACATTCGGACCCCTAGCGCGGAATCAGCCCCAGCATTTT. Protein: CASSGTFGPLARNQPQHF.

The genes are TRBV28 and TRBJ1-1; D remains unclear. The germline V gene has CDR1 MDHEN and CDR2 SYDVKM. V dropped 3 bases and J dropped 1 base, with 9 bases sitting between them. There are 14 residues in the CDR3. The CDR3 sequence: CASSFLTGNTEAFF. DNA for the CDR3: TGTGCCAGCAGTTTCCTGACGGGGAACACTGAAGCTTTCTTT.

The chain employs TRBV7-2 and TRBJ1-4, with D possibly matching TRBD1 (5 bases). The CDR3 loop spans 16 amino acids. The germline CDR1 and CDR2 sequences are SGHTA and FQGNSA. Trimming left V 2 bases short and J 7 bases short, with 17 bases between. DNA of the CDR3: TGTGCCAGCAGCTTATTTACCGGCAGGGAGGTTGAAAAACTGTTTTTT. Translating gives CASSLFTGREVEKLFF.

The V gene is TRBV6-4, the J gene TRBJ2-3; 9 bases agree with TRBD2. V gave up 3 bases and J gave up 9 bases; unmatched junction bases: 4. The germline V gene encodes CDR1 MRHNA and CDR2 SNTAGT. The CDR3 extends over 13 amino acids. The CDR3 loop reads CASSEVSGGTQYF. The CDR3 region has the DNA TGTGCCAGCAGTGAAGTAAGCGGGGGGACGCAGTATTTT.

This rearrangement joins TRBV7-9 to TRBJ1-4; TRBD1 aligns across 7 bases. CDR3 length equals 16 residues. Germline CDR1 SEHNR, CDR2 FQNEAQ (reference sequence). J was trimmed by 6 bases and V by 3 bases; bases with no gene match: 10. The CDR3 loop is CASSFSLRDSHEKLFF. CDR3 nucleotides: TGTGCCAGCAGCTTCAGCCTCCGGGACAGCCATGAAAAACTGTTTTTT.

This clone appeared a single time. CDR3 region: CASSLGGEEQFF. DNA of the CDR3: TGTGCCAGCAGCTTAGGCGGAGAAGAGCAGTTCTTC. The chain combines TRBV7-9 with TRBJ2-1, with no clear D. The germline V gene has CDR1 SEHNR and CDR2 FQNEAQ (reference sequence). This CDR3 is built from 12 residues. V was clipped by 1 base and J by 10 bases, with 8 bases between them.

CDR3 sequence: CASRAGTESFYEQYF. CDR3 in DNA: TGTGCCAGCAGGGCCGGGACAGAGTCCTTCTACGAGCAGTACTTC. The V gene is TRBV5-4, the J gene TRBJ2-7, with 7 bases lining up with TRBD1. The CDR3 is 15 residues long. V dropped 5 bases and J dropped 3; count of bases not matched to a gene: 11. Germline CDR1 SGHNT, CDR2 YYREEE (reference sequence).

This chain joins TRBV6-1 and TRBJ1-2; a possible D gene is TRBD1 (6 bases). V was trimmed by 3 bases and J by 5 bases, leaving 19 bases between them. This CDR3 is 16 amino acids long. CDR1 is MNHNS and CDR2 is SASEGT in the germline V gene. CDR3 in DNA: TGTGCCAGCAGTGATGACCTGCTGGGGGGGCCGTATGGCTACACCTTC. It encodes CASSDDLLGGPYGYTF.

This chain uses TRBV28 with TRBJ1-2; 7 bases align to TRBD1. Germline V CDR1 and CDR2: MDHEN, SYDVKM. The V and J ends lost 6 bases and 6 bases, in that order; junction bases with no gene match: 10. The CDR3 contains 14 residues. The CDR3 protein is CASRITGTVNGYTF. CDR3 DNA sequence: TGTGCCAGCAGAATAACCGGGACAGTGAATGGCTACACCTTC.

The V call is TRBV10-2, the J call TRBJ1-3; a weak D match, TRBD1 (6 bases). In germline, CDR1 is WSHSY, CDR2 SAAADI. CDR3 length: 15 amino acids. V was pared by 0 bases and J by 3 bases, with 9 bases between. CDR3: CASSESEQGGNTIYF. In nucleotides, the CDR3 is TGCGCCAGCAGTGAGTCAGAACAGGGTGGAAACACCATATATTTT.

The V gene is TRBV6-5, the J gene TRBJ2-4; 7 nucleotides line up with TRBD1. V shed 2 bases and J 3 bases; nucleotides not matched to a gene: 7. This CDR3 is 16 amino acids long. Germline CDR1 reads MNHEY; CDR2 reads SVGAGI. In nucleotides, the CDR3 is TGTGCCAGCAGTTACCTACCCGGACAGGACAAAAACATTCAGTACTTC. Translation: CASSYLPGQDKNIQYF.

This chain uses TRBV14 with TRBJ1-2, with D unresolved. This CDR3 has 18 amino acids. Trimming stripped 5 bases from V and 6 bases from J, with 28 bases between. The germline V gene encodes CDR1 SGHDN and CDR2 FVKESK. DNA of the CDR3: TGTGCCAGCAGCGAGTGGAATGCGCGGAACTCGAATTGGCATGGCTACACCTTC. Translating gives CASSEWNARNSNWHGYTF.

The chain combines TRBV27 with TRBJ1-3, with D unclear. This CDR3 has 15 amino acids. Germline loops: CDR1 MNHEY, CDR2 SMNVEV (reference sequence). The V end was cut by 5 bases, the J end by 6 bases, with 17 bases between. In DNA, the CDR3 is TGTGCCAGCAGTCTCCGGGATCCCGACTTAAACACCATATATTTT. Translating gives CASSLRDPDLNTIYF.

CDR3 DNA: TGTGCCAGCAGCTCCCAGGACACTTTTACGCAGTATTTT. Translating gives CASSSQDTFTQYF. The chain recombines TRBV11-2 with TRBJ2-3, with D possibly TRBD1 on 5 matching bases. The germline V gene has CDR1 SGHAT and CDR2 FQNNGV. This CDR3 is 13 amino acids long. Trimming shortened V by 4 bases and J by 8 bases, and 13 bases separated the two germline ends. Supplemented by reference TRBV11-2 and TRBJ2-3, the full variable domain reads EAGVAQSPRYKIIEKRQSVAFWCNPISGHATLYWYQQILGQGPKLLIQFQNNGVVDDSQLPKDRFSAERLKGVDSTLKIQPAKLEDSAVYLCASSSQDTFTQYFGPGTRLTVL.

The table lists this clone with a few counts. The V and J genes are TRBV7-9 and TRBJ1-2; a possible D gene is TRBD1 (6 bases). V was trimmed by 1 base and J by 4 bases, leaving 16 bases between them. The germline V gene has CDR1 SEHNR and CDR2 FQNEAQ (reference sequence). The CDR3 runs 16 residues. The CDR3 spells CASSLELTGRSYGYTF. The DNA for the CDR3 is TGTGCCAGCAGCTTAGAACTAACAGGGAGATCCTATGGCTACACCTTC.

This clone occurred once. The chain carries TRBV18 and TRBJ2-5; 14 positions agree with TRBD2. V gave up 3 bases and J gave up 5 bases; unmatched junction bases: 8. From germline, CDR1 is KGHSH and CDR2 LQKENI. The CDR3 loop spans 17 amino acids. CDR3 loop: CASSPGLAGGMTETQYF. The DNA for the CDR3 is TGTGCCAGCTCACCTGGACTAGCGGGAGGAATGACCGAGACCCAGTACTTC.

The chain employs TRBV6-5 and TRBJ1-2; 8 bases are shared with TRBD1. CDR3 length: 13 residues. Unmatched junction bases numbered 2, after V lost 8 bases and J lost 0 bases. The germline V gene encodes CDR1 MNHEY and CDR2 SVGAGI. CDR3 nucleotide sequence: TGTGCCAGCGGGGACAGGTCTAACTATGGCTACACCTTC. It is translated as CASGDRSNYGYTF.

The chain joins TRBV3-1 (or the pseudogene TRBV3-2) to TRBJ1-1; 12 bases are shared with TRBD1. The CDR3 spans 18 residues. V was clipped by 4 bases and J by 6 bases; unmatched bases: 15. The germline V gene encodes CDR1 LGHDT and CDR2 YNNKEL (reference sequence). The DNA for the CDR3 is TGTGCCAGCAGCCCGGCCGGGACAGGGGGCCTTTTTTTCGCTGAAGCTTTCTTT. It encodes CASSPAGTGGLFFAEAFF.

The V and J genes are TRBV18 and TRBJ1-6; TRBD1 matches 7 bases. The germline V gene encodes CDR1 KGHSH and CDR2 LQKENI. The CDR3 runs to 15 residues. V lost 6 bases and J lost 9; bases outside the gene matches: 11. The CDR3 DNA sequence: TGTGCCAGCTCCCCCGGATCAGGGGGAGGTTCACCCCTCCACTTT. Protein: CASSPGSGGGSPLHF.

The V call is TRBV7-9, the J call TRBJ2-1, with D perhaps TRBD2 (6 bases). The CDR3 runs to 13 residues. In germline, CDR1 is SEHNR, CDR2 FQNEAQ (reference sequence). V lost 1 base, J lost 8 bases, and 9 bases lay in between. CDR3 sequence: CASSLDGGDEQFF. As DNA, the CDR3 is TGTGCCAGCAGCTTAGACGGCGGGGATGAGCAGTTCTTC.

In its sample, this clone was seen a few times. The V and J genes are TRBV29-1 and TRBJ2-1, with 9 bases identical to TRBD2. J gave up 4 bases and V 6 bases, and 7 bases lay outside the gene matches. The CDR3 has 14 amino acids. CDR1 is SQVTM and CDR2 is ANQGSEA in the germline V gene. The CDR3 DNA sequence: TGCAGCGTCCTTAGCGGGGGAGGTTACAATGAGCAGTTCTTC. This translates into CSVLSGGGYNEQFF.

The chain carries TRBV19 and TRBJ1-2; 9 nucleotides align to TRBD1. The CDR3 loop spans 14 amino acids. Germline lookup yields CDR1 LNHDA and CDR2 SQIVND (reference sequence). With V trimmed by 3 bases and J by 8 bases, 7 bases remained unmatched. The CDR3 coding sequence is TGTGCCAGTAGTATCGTACAGGGGGCTTGGGGCTACACCTTC. Translated: CASSIVQGAWGYTF.

This chain uses TRBV6-5 with TRBJ2-7, with D tentatively TRBD1 (6 bases). Germline V gene lookup returns CDR1 MNHEY and CDR2 SVGAGI. Trimming took 5 bases from V and 6 from J, leaving 11 bases between them. The CDR3 extends over 12 amino acids. The CDR3 is CASSPDRTEQYF. Here the CDR3 DNA reads TGTGCCAGCAGTCCGGACAGAACCGAGCAGTACTTC.

This sequence joins TRBV4-1 and TRBJ2-1; 7 bases line up with TRBD2. The germline V gene encodes CDR1 MGHRA and CDR2 YSYEKL. The CDR3 is 17 residues long. V was clipped by 0 bases and J by 4 bases; unmatched bases: 9. In nucleotides, the CDR3 is TGCGCCAGCAGCCAAGATAGTCAACTAGCGATATACAATGAGCAGTTCTTC. Protein product: CASSQDSQLAIYNEQFF.

The chain couples TRBV7-9 to TRBJ1-1, with TRBD1 as a possible D gene (5 bases). CDR3 length: 15 amino acids. V lost 5 bases, J lost 1 base, and 14 bases lay in between. Per the germline V gene, CDR1 is SEHNR and CDR2 is FQNEAQ (reference sequence). CDR3 nucleotides: TGTGCCAGCAGCCTTACCCGAACAGGGAACACTGAAGCTTTCTTT. It codes for CASSLTRTGNTEAFF.

In regard to this clone: Different DNA sequences within this sample yield the same CDR3. The rearrangement uses TRBV27 and TRBJ2-7; D might be TRBD2 (6 bases). The CDR3 is 13 residues long. V shed 2 bases and J shed 3 bases, with 8 bases lying between them. Per germline, CDR1 MNHEY and CDR2 SMNVEV (reference sequence). CDR3 sequence: CASSLGGSYEQYF. CDR3 sequence (DNA): TGTGCCAGCAGTTTAGGGGGGAGCTACGAGCAGTACTTC.

The gene calls are TRBV9 and TRBJ2-1; 13 bases fit TRBD2. The V gene's germline CDR1 is SGDLS and CDR2 YYNGEE. The CDR3 totals 21 residues. Trimming removed 2 bases from V and 3 bases from J; junction bases left unmatched: 17. The CDR3 spells CASSVSDGRLAGGPRYNEQFF. The CDR3 DNA sequence: TGTGCCAGCAGCGTTTCGGATGGGAGACTAGCGGGGGGACCTCGCTACAATGAGCAGTTCTTC.

This rearrangement joins TRBV28 to TRBJ2-7, with 9 bases matching TRBD2. CDR3 length equals 16 residues. The V gene's germline CDR1 is MDHEN and CDR2 SYDVKM. Trimming took 5 bases from V and 2 from J; bases not matched to a gene: 10. Written as DNA, the CDR3 is TGTGCCAGCAGTCCCCGCGGTAGCGGGAGACCCTACGAGCAGTACTTC. Its protein product is CASSPRGSGRPYEQYF. The variable domain in full, with the rest retrieved from reference TRBV28 and TRBJ2-7, is DVKVTQSSRYLVKRTGEKVFLECVQDMDHENMFWYRQDPGLGLRLIYFSYDVKMKEKGDIPEGYSVSREKKERFSLILESASTNQTSMYLCASSPRGSGRPYEQYFGPGTRLTVT.